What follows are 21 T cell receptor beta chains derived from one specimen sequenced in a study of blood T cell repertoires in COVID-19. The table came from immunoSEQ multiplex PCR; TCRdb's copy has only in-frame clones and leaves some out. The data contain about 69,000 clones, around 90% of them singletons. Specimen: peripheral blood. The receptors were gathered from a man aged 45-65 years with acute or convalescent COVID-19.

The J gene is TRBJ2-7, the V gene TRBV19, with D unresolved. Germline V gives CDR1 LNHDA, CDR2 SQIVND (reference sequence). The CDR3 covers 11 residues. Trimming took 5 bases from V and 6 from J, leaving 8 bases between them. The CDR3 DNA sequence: TGTGCCAGTAGTCCTGGCTCCGAGCAGTACTTC. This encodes CASSPGSEQYF.

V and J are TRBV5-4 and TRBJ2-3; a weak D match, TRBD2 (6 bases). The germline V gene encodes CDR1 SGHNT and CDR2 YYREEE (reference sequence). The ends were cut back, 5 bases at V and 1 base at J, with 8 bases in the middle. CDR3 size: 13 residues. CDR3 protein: CASRSGGTDTQYF. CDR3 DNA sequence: TGTGCCAGCAGATCGGGGGGCACAGATACGCAGTATTTT.

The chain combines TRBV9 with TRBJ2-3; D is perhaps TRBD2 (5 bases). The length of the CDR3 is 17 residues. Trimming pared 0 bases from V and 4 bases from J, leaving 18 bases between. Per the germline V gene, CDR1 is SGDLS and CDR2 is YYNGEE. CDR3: CASSVDALRDPADTQYF. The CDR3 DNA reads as TGTGCCAGCAGCGTAGACGCTCTCCGGGATCCTGCAGATACGCAGTATTTT.

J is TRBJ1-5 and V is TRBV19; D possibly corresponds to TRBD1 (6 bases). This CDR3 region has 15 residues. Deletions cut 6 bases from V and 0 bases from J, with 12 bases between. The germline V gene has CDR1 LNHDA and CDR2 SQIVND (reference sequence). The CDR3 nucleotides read TGTGCCAGTAGGTCCGACAGGAATAGCAATCAGCCCCAGCATTTT. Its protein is CASRSDRNSNQPQHF. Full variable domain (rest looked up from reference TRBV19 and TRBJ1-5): DGGITQSPKYLFRKEGQNVTLSCEQNLNHDAMYWYRQDPGQGLRLIYYSQIVNDFQKGDIAEGYSVSREKKESFPLTVTSAQKNPTAFYLCASRSDRNSNQPQHFGDGTRLSIL.

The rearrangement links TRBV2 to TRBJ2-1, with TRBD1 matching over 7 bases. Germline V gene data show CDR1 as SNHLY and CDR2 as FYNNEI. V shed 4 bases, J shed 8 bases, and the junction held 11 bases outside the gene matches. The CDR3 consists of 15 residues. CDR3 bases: TGTGCCAGCAGTGCCGACAGGGAGTACGGAGATGAGCAGTTCTTC. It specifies CASSADREYGDEQFF.

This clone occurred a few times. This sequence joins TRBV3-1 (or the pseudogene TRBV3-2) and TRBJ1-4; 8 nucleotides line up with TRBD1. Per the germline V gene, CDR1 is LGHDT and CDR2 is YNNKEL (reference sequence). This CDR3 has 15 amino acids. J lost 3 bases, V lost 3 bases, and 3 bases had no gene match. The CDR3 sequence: CASSHQTGANEKLFF. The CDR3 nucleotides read TGTGCCAGCAGCCACCAGACAGGGGCTAATGAAAAACTGTTTTTT.

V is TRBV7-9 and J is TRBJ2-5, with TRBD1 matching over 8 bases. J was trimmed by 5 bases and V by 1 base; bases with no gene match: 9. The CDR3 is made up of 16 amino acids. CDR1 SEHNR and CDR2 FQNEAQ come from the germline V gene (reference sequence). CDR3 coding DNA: TGTGCCAGCAGCTTAGGGGCAGGGGGCTTCGGGGAGACCCAGTACTTC. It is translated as CASSLGAGGFGETQYF.

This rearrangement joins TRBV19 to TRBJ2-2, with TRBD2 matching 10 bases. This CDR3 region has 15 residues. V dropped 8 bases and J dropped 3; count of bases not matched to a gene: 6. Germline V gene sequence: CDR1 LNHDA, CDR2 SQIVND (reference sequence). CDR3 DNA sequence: TGTGCCAGTCGATCTAGCGGGAGAGACACCGGGGAGCTGTTTTTT. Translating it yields CASRSSGRDTGELFF. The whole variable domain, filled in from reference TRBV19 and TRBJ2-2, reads DGGITQSPKYLFRKEGQNVTLSCEQNLNHDAMYWYRQDPGQGLRLIYYSQIVNDFQKGDIAEGYSVSREKKESFPLTVTSAQKNPTAFYLCASRSSGRDTGELFFGEGSRLTVL.

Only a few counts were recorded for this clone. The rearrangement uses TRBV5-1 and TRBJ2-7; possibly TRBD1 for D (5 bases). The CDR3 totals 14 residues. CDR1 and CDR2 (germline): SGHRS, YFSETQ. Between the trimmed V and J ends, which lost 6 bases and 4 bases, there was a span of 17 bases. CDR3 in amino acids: CASTSIPDIYEQYF. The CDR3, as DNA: TGCGCCAGCACCTCGATACCGGACATTTACGAGCAGTACTTC.

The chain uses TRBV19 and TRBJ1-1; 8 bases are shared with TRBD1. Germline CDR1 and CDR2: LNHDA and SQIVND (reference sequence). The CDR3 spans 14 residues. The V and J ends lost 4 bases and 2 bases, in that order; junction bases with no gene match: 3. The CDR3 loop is CASSRDRINTEAFF. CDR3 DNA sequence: TGTGCCAGTAGTAGGGACAGGATAAACACTGAAGCTTTCTTT.

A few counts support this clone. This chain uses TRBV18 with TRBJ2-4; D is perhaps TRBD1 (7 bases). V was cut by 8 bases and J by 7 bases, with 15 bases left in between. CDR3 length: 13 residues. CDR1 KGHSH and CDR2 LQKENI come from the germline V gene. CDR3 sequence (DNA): TGTGCCAGCGCGTGGGCAGGGGGGAACATTCAGTACTTC. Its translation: CASAWAGGNIQYF.

In DNA, the CDR3 is TGCGCCAGCAGCCCCGGGAACACTGAAGCTTTCTTT. Translating gives CASSPGNTEAFF. The V call is TRBV4-1, the J call TRBJ1-1, with D unclear. The CDR3 has 12 amino acids. The germline V gene encodes CDR1 MGHRA and CDR2 YSYEKL. The V and J ends lost 4 bases and 1 base respectively, with 4 bases between them.

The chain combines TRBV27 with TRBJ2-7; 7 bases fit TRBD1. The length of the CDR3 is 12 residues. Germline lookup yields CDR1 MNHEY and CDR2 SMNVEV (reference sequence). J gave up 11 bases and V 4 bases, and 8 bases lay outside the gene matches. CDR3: CASSYQQGIKYF. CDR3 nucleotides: TGTGCCAGCAGTTACCAACAGGGGATTAAGTACTTC.

This CDR3 reads CASSIDGLAYYEQYF. CDR3 DNA: TGTGCCAGTAGTATAGATGGACTAGCCTACTACGAGCAGTACTTC. The chain uses TRBV19 and TRBJ2-7; 8 bases agree with TRBD2. This CDR3 is built from 15 residues. Per the germline V gene, CDR1 is LNHDA and CDR2 is SQIVND (reference sequence). J was trimmed by 3 bases and V by 0 bases; bases with no gene match: 4.

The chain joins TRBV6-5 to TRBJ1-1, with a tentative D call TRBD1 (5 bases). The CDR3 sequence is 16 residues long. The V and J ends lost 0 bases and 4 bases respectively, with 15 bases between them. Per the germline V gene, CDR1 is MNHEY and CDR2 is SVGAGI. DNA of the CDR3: TGTGCCAGCAGTTACTCGAGTCGGGGGAAGGGCACTGAAGCTTTCTTT. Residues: CASSYSSRGKGTEAFF.

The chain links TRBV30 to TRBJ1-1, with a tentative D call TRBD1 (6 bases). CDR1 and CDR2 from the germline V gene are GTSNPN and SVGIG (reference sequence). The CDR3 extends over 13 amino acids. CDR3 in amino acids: CAASTGGNTEAFF. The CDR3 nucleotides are TGTGCTGCCTCGACAGGCGGGAACACTGAAGCTTTCTTT.

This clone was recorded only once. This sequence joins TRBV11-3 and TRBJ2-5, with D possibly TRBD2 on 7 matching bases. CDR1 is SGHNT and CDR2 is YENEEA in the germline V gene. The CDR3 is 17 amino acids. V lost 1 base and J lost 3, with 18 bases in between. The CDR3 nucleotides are TGTGCCAGCAGCTTAGCGCCGTGGATAGGGGGGGAAGAGACCCAGTACTTC. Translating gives CASSLAPWIGGEETQYF.

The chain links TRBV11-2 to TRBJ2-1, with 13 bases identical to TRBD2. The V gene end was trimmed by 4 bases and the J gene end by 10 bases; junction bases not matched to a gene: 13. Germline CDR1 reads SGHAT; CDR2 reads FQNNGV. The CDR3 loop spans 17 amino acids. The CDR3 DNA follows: TGTGCCAGCAGCTCAAACGGACTAGCGGGAGTCGTGAGAGAGCAGTTCTTC. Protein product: CASSSNGLAGVVREQFF. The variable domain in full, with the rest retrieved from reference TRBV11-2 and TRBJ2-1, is EAGVAQSPRYKIIEKRQSVAFWCNPISGHATLYWYQQILGQGPKLLIQFQNNGVVDDSQLPKDRFSAERLKGVDSTLKIQPAKLEDSAVYLCASSSNGLAGVVREQFFGPGTRLTVL.

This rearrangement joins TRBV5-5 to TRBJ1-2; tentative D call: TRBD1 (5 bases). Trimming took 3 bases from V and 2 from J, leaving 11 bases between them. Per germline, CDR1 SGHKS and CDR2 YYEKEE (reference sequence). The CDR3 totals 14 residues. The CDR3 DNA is TGTGCCAGCAGCTACGACAGCCACAACTATGGCTACACCTTC. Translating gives CASSYDSHNYGYTF.

CDR3 nucleotides: TGTGCCAGCAGCGGTGGACTAGCGGGAGGGGTATACGAGCAGTACTTC. Its protein product is CASSGGLAGGVYEQYF. The V gene is TRBV7-9, the J gene TRBJ2-7; 15 bases line up with TRBD2. V shed 5 bases and J 4 bases; nucleotides not matched to a gene: 6. This CDR3 region has 16 residues. CDR1 is SEHNR, CDR2 FQNEAQ, per germline (reference sequence).

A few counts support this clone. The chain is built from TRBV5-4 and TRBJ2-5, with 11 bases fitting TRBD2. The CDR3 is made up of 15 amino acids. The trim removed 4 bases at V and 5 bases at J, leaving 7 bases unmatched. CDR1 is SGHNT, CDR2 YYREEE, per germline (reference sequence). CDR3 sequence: CASSQGLAGGETQYF. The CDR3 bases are TGTGCCAGCAGCCAAGGACTAGCGGGCGGGGAGACCCAGTACTTC.